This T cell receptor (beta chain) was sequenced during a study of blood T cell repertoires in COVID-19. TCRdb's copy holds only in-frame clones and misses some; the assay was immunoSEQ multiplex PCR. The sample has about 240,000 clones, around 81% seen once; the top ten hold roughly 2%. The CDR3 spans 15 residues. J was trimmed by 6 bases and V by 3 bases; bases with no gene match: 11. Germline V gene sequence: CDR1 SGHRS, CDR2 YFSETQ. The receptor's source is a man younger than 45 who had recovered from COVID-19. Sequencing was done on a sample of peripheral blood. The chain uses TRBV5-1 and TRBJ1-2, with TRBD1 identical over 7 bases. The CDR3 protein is CASSSRQGERNGYTF. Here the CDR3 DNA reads TGCGCCAGCAGCTCTAGACAGGGCGAAAGGAATGGCTACACCTTC.